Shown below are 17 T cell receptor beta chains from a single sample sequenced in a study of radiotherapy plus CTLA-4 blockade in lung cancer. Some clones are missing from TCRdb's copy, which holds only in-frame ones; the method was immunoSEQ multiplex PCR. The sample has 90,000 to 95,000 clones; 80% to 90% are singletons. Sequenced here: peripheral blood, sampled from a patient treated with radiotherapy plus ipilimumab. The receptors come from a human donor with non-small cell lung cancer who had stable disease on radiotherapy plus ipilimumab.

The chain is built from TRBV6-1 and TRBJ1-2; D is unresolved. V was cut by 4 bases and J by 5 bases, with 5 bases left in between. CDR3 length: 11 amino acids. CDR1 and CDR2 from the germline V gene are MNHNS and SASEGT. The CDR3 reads CASSGFYGYTF. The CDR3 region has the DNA TGTGCCAGCAGTGGCTTTTATGGCTACACCTTC.

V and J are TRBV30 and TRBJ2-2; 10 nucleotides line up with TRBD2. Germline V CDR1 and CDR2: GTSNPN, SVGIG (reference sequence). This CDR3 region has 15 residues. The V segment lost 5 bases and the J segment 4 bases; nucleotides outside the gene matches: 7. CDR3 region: CAWEGLAEGTGELFF. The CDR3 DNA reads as TGTGCCTGGGAAGGACTAGCGGAGGGCACCGGGGAGCTGTTTTTT.

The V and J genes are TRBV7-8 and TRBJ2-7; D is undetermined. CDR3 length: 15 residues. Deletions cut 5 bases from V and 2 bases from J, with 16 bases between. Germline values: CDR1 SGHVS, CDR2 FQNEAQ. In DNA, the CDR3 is TGTGCCAGCAGCCCGGTCCCCTTACGGACCTACGAGCAGTACTTC. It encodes CASSPVPLRTYEQYF.

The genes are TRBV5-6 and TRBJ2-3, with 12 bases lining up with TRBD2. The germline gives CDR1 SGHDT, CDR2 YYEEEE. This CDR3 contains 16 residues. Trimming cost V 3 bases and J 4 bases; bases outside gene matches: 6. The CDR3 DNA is TGTGCCAGCAGCTCCTCTAGCGGGAGGGCCTCAGATACGCAGTATTTT. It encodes CASSSSSGRASDTQYF.

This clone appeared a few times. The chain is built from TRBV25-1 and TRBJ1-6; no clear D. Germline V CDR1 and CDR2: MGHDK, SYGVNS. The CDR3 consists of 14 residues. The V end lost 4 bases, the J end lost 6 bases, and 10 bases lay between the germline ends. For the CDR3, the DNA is TGTGCCAGCAGTGGGGCAGGAGCTAATTCACCCCTCCACTTT. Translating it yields CASSGAGANSPLHF.

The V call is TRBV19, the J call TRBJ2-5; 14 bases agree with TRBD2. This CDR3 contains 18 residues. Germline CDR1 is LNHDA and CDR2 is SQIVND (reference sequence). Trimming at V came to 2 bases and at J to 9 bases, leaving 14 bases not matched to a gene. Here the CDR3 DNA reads TGTGCCAGTAGTATAAAAAGGGGGACTAGCGGGAGTATGGTGTCCCAGTACTTC. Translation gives CASSIKRGTSGSMVSQYF.

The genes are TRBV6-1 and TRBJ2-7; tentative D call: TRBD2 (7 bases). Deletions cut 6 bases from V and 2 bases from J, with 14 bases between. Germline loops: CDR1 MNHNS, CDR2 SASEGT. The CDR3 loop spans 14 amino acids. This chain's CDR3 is CASSLEGGAYEQYF. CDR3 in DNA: TGTGCCAGCAGCCTAGAAGGGGGGGCCTACGAGCAGTACTTC.

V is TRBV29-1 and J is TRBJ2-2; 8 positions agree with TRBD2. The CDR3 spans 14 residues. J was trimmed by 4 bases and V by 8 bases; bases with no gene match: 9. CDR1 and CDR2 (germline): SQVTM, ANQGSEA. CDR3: CSTRTSQGTGELFF. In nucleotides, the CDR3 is TGCAGCACACGGACTAGCCAGGGCACCGGGGAGCTGTTTTTT.

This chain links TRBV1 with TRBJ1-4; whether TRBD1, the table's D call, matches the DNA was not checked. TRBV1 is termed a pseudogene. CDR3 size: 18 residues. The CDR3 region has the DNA TGCACCAGCAGCCAGTGCATCGACAGGGTGGGATCTAATGAAAAACTGTTTTTT. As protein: CTSSQCIDRVGSNEKLFF.

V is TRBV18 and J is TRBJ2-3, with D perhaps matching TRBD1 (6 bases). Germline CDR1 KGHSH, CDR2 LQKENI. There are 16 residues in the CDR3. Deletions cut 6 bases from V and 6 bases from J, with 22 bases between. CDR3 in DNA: TGTGCCAGCTCCCATCAGGGGCCCTTGGGTTTGGATACGCAGTATTTT. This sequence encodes CASSHQGPLGLDTQYF.

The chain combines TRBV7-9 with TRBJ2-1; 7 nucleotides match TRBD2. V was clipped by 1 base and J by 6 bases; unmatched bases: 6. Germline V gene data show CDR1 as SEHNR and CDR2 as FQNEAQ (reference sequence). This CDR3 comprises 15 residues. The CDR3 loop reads CASSLERASGNEQFF. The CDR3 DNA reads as TGTGCCAGCAGCTTAGAAAGGGCTAGCGGCAATGAGCAGTTCTTC.

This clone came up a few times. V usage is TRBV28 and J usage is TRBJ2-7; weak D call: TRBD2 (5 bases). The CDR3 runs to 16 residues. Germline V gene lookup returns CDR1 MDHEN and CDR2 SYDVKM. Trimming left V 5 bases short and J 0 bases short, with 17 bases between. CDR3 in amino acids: CASSPRGVTSSYEQYF. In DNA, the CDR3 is TGTGCCAGCAGTCCCCGGGGAGTAACGAGCTCCTACGAGCAGTACTTC.

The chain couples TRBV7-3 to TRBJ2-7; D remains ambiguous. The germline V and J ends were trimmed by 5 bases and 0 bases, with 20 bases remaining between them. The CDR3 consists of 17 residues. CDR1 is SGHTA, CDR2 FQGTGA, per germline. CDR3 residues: CASSRIAWEGPSYEQYF. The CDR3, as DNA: TGTGCCAGCAGCCGCATTGCGTGGGAAGGCCCCTCCTACGAGCAGTACTTC.

In nucleotides, the CDR3 is TGTGCCAGCAGTGAATTTGGGGCTAGCGGGAGGTCTAGGGAGACCCAGTACTTC. This gives the protein CASSEFGASGRSRETQYF. The chain employs TRBV2 and TRBJ2-5; 11 bases are a match to TRBD2. There are 18 residues in the CDR3. The trim removed 2 bases at V and 5 bases at J, leaving 13 bases unmatched. Germline CDR1 reads SNHLY; CDR2 reads FYNNEI.

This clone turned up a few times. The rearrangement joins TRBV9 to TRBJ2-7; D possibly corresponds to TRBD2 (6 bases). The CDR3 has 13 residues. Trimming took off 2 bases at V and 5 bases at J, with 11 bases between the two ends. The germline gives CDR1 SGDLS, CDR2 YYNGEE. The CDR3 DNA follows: TGTGCCAGCAGCGTGAGACTAGGAAACGAGCAGTACTTC. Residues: CASSVRLGNEQYF.

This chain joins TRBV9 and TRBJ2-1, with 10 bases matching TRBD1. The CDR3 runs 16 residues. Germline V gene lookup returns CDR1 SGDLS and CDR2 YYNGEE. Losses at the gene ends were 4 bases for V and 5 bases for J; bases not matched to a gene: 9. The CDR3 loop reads CASSFWDRGKNNEQFF. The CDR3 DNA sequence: TGTGCCAGCAGCTTTTGGGACAGGGGAAAAAACAATGAGCAGTTCTTC.

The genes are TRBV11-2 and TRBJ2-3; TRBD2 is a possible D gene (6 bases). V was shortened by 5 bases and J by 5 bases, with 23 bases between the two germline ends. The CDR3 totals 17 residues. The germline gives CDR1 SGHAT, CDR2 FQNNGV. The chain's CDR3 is CASSTHWAGSIGDTQYF. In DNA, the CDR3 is TGTGCCAGCAGCACCCATTGGGCGGGGTCCATCGGAGATACGCAGTATTTT.